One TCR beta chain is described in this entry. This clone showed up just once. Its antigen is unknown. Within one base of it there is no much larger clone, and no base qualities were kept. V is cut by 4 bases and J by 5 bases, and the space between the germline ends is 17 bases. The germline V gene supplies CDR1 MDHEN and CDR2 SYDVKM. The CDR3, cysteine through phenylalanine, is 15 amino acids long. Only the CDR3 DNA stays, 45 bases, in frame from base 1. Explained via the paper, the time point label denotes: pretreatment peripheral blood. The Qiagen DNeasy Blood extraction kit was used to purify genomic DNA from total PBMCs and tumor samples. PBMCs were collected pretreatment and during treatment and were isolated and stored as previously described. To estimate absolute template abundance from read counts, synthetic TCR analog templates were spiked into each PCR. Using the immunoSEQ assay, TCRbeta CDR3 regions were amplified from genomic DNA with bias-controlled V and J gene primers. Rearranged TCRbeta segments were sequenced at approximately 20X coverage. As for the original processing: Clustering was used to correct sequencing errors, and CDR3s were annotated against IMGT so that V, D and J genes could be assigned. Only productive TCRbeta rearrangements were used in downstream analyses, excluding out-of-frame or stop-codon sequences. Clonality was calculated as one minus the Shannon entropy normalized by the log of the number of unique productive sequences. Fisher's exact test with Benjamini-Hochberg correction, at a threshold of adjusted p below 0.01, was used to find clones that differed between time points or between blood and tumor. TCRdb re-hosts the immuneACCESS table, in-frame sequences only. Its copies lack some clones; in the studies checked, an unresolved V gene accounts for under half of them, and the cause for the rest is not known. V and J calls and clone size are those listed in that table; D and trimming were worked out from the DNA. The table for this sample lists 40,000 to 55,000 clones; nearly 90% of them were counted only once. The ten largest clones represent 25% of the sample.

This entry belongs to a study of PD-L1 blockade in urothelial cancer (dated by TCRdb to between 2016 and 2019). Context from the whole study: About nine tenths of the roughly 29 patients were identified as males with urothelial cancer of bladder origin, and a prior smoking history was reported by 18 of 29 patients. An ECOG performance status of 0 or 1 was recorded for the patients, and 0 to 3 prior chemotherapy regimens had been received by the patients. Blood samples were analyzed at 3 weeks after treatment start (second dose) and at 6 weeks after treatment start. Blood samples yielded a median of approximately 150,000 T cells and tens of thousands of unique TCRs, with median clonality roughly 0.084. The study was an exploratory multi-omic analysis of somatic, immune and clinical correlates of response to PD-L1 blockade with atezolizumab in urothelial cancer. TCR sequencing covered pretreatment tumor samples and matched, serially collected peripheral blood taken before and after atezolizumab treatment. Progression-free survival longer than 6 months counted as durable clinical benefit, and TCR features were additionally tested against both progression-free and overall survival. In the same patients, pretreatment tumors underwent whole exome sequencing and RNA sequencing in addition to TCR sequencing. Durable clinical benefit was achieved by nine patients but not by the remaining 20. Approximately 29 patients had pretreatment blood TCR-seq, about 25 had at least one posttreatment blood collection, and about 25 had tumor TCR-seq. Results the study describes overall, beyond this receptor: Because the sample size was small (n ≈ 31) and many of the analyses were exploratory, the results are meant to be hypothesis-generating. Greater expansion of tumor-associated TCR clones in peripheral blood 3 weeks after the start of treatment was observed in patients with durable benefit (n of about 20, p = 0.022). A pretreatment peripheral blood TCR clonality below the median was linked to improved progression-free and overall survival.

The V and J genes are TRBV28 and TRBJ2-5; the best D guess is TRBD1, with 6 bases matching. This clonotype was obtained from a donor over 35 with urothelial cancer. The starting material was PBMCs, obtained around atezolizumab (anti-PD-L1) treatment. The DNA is TGTGCCAGCAGTTCGGGATCAGGGGCGAGGGAGACCCAGTACTTC. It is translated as CASSSGSGARETQYF.